The 15 T cell receptor beta chains in this list originate from one sample, sequenced in a study of cytomegalovirus exposure and HLA in healthy donors. PCR involved 60 Vbeta and 13 Jbeta primers. Produced via immunoSEQ multiplex PCR; TCRdb's table is partial and in-frame only. Its listing shows around 27,000 clones. The sample taken for sequencing was PBMCs. These receptors all come from a man aged 25-40 years in good health and CMV-seronegative.

The rearrangement uses TRBV5-4 and TRBJ2-7; D gene uncertain. The germline CDR1 and CDR2 sequences are SGHNT and YYREEE (reference sequence). This CDR3 has 14 residues. V dropped 1 base and J dropped 6 bases, with 14 bases sitting between them. The CDR3 loop reads CASSLSSRPSEQYF. The CDR3, as DNA: TGTGCCAGCAGCTTGTCATCCAGGCCGAGCGAGCAGTACTTC.

The rearrangement joins TRBV28 to TRBJ1-1; 7 bases agree with TRBD1. The CDR3 consists of 15 residues. Germline V gene sequence: CDR1 MDHEN, CDR2 SYDVKM. V gave up 3 bases and J gave up 4 bases; unmatched junction bases: 8. The CDR3 region has the DNA TGTGCCAGCAGTTTGGCTGCATCAGGGGGCACTGAAGCTTTCTTT. Protein product: CASSLAASGGTEAFF.

The rearrangement joins TRBV7-9 to TRBJ1-5; a weak D match, TRBD1 (5 bases). The CDR3 is made up of 15 amino acids. Trimming shortened V by 5 bases and J by 3 bases, and 14 bases separated the two germline ends. CDR1 is SEHNR, CDR2 FQNEAQ, per germline (reference sequence). Here the CDR3 reads CASSPPGNPNQPQHF. CDR3 in DNA: TGTGCCAGCAGCCCTCCAGGGAATCCCAATCAGCCCCAGCATTTT.

This rearrangement joins TRBV19 to TRBJ1-6; 8 bases fit TRBD1. CDR3 length: 14 amino acids. The junction had 5 bases not matched to a gene; V was cut back by 5 bases and J by 8 bases. CDR1 and CDR2 (germline): LNHDA, SQIVND (reference sequence). The CDR3 loop is CASSDRGAYSPLHF. The CDR3, as DNA: TGTGCCAGTAGTGACAGGGGAGCCTATTCACCCCTCCACTTT. The full variable domain, with the rest looked up from reference TRBV19 and TRBJ1-6, is DGGITQSPKYLFRKEGQNVTLSCEQNLNHDAMYWYRQDPGQGLRLIYYSQIVNDFQKGDIAEGYSVSREKKESFPLTVTSAQKNPTAFYLCASSDRGAYSPLHFGNGTRLTVT.

This chain links TRBV19 with TRBJ2-5; 7 positions match TRBD1. Matching the DNA end better, TRBJ2-7 makes the J call doubtful. Germline CDR1 reads LNHDA; CDR2 reads SQIVND (reference sequence). This CDR3 comprises 14 residues. The CDR3 sequence is CASSDRTGTYEQYF. The CDR3 coding sequence is TGTGCCAGTAGCGATCGGACAGGCACCTACGAGCAGTACTTC.

This rearrangement joins TRBV6-5 to TRBJ1-3; TRBD1 matches 8 bases. The CDR3 has 14 residues. J gave up 5 bases and V 4 bases, and 4 bases lay outside the gene matches. Germline V gene sequence: CDR1 MNHEY, CDR2 SVGAGI. The CDR3 sequence is CASSSTGGRNTIYF. The CDR3 DNA is TGTGCCAGCAGTTCAACAGGGGGAAGAAACACCATATATTTT.

The chain has TRBV9 and TRBJ1-5; TRBD1 agrees at 9 bases. Trimming at V came to 4 bases and at J to 7 bases, leaving 9 bases not matched to a gene. This CDR3 has 15 residues. CDR1 is SGDLS and CDR2 is YYNGEE in the germline V gene. CDR3: CASSPTTGGGQPQHF. The CDR3 DNA follows: TGTGCCAGCAGCCCTACGACAGGGGGTGGCCAGCCCCAGCATTTT.

The chain recombines TRBV20-1 with TRBJ1-1; TRBD1 might be the D (5 bases). The ends were cut back, 4 bases at V and 3 bases at J, with 6 bases in the middle. The V gene's germline CDR1 is DFQATT and CDR2 SNEGSKA (reference sequence). The CDR3 length is 11 residues. The CDR3 sequence: CSATGHTEAFF. CDR3 in DNA: TGCAGTGCTACAGGGCACACTGAAGCTTTCTTT.

This chain links TRBV2 with TRBJ1-5; 7 positions agree with TRBD1. The CDR3 is 16 amino acids. With 4 bases clipped from V and 0 bases from J, the junction kept 6 bases outside the gene matches. CDR1 is SNHLY, CDR2 FYNNEI, per germline. CDR3 sequence reads: CASSAIQGHSNQPQHF. As DNA, the CDR3 is TGTGCCAGCAGTGCGATACAGGGGCATAGCAATCAGCCCCAGCATTTT. The whole variable domain, filled in from reference TRBV2 and TRBJ1-5, reads EPEVTQTPSHQVTQMGQEVILRCVPISNHLYFYWYRQILGQKVEFLVSFYNNEISEKSEIFDDQFSVERPDGSNFTLKIRSTKLEDSAMYFCASSAIQGHSNQPQHFGDGTRLSIL.

The chain recombines TRBV25-1 with TRBJ2-5; the match to TRBD1 covers 10 bases. From germline, CDR1 is MGHDK and CDR2 SYGVNS. V dropped 8 bases and J dropped 5; count of bases not matched to a gene: 2. The CDR3 runs to 12 residues. Here the CDR3 DNA reads TGTGCCAGCCGGGACAGGGGTGAGACCCAGTACTTC. Translating it yields CASRDRGETQYF.

The chain carries TRBV21-1 and TRBJ1-2; the table names TRBD1, a call not compared with the DNA. TRBV21-1 is flagged as a pseudogene. The CDR3 is 17 amino acids. As DNA, the CDR3 is TGTGCCAGCAGCAAGATACTCCCCGAGACAGGGCCTGGTGGCTACACCTTC. It codes for CASSKILPETGPGGYTF.

This chain joins TRBV28 and TRBJ1-2, with D perhaps TRBD1 (6 bases). V dropped 4 bases and J dropped 6 bases, with 21 bases sitting between them. The CDR3 is 16 amino acids. CDR1 is MDHEN, CDR2 SYDVKM, per germline. The CDR3, as DNA: TGTGCCAGCAGTTCCCTCGTTCAGGGGCCATCAGATGGCTACACCTTC. Amino acids: CASSSLVQGPSDGYTF.

The chain recombines TRBV7-9 with TRBJ2-1; 8 bases line up with TRBD2. CDR3 length: 16 amino acids. V dropped 5 bases and J dropped 3; count of bases not matched to a gene: 9. The germline V gene has CDR1 SEHNR and CDR2 FQNEAQ (reference sequence). Written as DNA, the CDR3 is TGTGCCAGCAGCACTAACGGGGGGGGGTTCTACAATGAGCAGTTCTTC. The encoded protein is CASSTNGGGFYNEQFF.

This rearrangement joins TRBV7-6 to TRBJ1-5; 11 bases line up with TRBD1. Per the germline V gene, CDR1 is SGHVS and CDR2 is FNYEAQ. The CDR3 has 14 amino acids. V gave up 4 bases and J gave up 5 bases; unmatched junction bases: 1. Written as DNA, the CDR3 is TGTGCCAGCAGCTGGGGACAGGGGGATCAGCCCCAGCATTTT. Its translation is CASSWGQGDQPQHF.

This chain joins TRBV7-3 and TRBJ2-3, with TRBD2 identical over 13 bases. Germline V CDR1 and CDR2: SGHTA, FQGTGA. V gave up 3 bases and J gave up 2 bases; unmatched junction bases: 2. The CDR3 is made up of 16 amino acids. CDR3 amino acids: CASSLGLAGSTDTQYF. The CDR3 nucleotides read TGTGCCAGCAGCTTGGGACTAGCGGGGTCCACAGATACGCAGTATTTT.